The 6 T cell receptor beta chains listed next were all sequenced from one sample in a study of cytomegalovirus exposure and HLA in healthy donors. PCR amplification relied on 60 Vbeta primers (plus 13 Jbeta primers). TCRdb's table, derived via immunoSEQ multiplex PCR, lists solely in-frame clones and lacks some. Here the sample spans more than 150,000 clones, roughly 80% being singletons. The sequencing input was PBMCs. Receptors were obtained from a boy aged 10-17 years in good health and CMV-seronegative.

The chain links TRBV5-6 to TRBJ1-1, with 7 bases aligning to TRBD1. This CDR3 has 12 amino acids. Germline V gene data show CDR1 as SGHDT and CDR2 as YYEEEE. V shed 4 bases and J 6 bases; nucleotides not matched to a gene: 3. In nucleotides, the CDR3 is TGTGCCAGCAGCCCGGGGACAGCTGAAGCTTTCTTT. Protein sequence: CASSPGTAEAFF.

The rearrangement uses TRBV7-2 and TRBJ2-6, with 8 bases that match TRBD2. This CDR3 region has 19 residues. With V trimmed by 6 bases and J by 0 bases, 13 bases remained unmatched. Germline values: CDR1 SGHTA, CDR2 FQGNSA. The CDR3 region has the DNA TGTGCCAGCAGTTTGCGCGTAATTAGCGGGGACTCTGGGGCCAACGTCCTGACTTTC. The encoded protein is CASSLRVISGDSGANVLTF.

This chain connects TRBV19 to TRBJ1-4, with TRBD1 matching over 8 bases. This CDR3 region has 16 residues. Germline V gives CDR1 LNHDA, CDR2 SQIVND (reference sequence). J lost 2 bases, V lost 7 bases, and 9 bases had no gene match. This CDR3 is CASKILQGGTNEKLFF. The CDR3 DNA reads TGTGCCAGTAAGATCTTACAGGGGGGCACTAATGAAAAACTGTTTTTT. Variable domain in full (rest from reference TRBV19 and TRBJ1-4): DGGITQSPKYLFRKEGQNVTLSCEQNLNHDAMYWYRQDPGQGLRLIYYSQIVNDFQKGDIAEGYSVSREKKESFPLTVTSAQKNPTAFYLCASKILQGGTNEKLFFGSGTQLSVL.

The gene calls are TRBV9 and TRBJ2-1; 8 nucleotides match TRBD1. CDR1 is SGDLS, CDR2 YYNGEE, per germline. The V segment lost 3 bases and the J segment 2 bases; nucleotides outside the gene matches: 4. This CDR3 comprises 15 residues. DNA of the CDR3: TGTGCCAGCAGCGACAGGGGGGCCCCCTACAATGAGCAGTTCTTC. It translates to CASSDRGAPYNEQFF.

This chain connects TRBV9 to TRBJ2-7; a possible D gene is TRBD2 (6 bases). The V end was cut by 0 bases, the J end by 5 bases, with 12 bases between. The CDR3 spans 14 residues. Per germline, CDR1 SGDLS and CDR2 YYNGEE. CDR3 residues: CASSVAGGYDEQYF. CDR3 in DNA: TGTGCCAGCAGCGTAGCTGGGGGGTACGACGAGCAGTACTTC.

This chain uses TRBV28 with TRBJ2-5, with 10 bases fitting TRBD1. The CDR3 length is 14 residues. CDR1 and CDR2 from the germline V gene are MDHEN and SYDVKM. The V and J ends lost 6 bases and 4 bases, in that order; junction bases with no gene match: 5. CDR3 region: CASRSGTGVETQYF. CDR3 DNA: TGTGCCAGCAGGTCCGGGACAGGGGTAGAGACCCAGTACTTC.